This T cell receptor (beta chain) was captured by sequencing in a study of T cell responses to AZD1222 COVID-19 vaccine. V dropped 0 bases and J dropped 9 bases, with 11 bases sitting between them. Germline V gives CDR1 LGHNA, CDR2 YNFKEQ. The CDR3 spans 13 residues. The protocol was immunoSEQ multiplex PCR, while the TCRdb copy is restricted to in-frame clones and leaves out a portion. This table has 150,000 to 200,000 clones, about nine tenths appearing once. This clone occurred a few times. The chain is built from TRBV4-2 and TRBJ2-5; no clear D gene. The receptor was derived from an adult in good health. Source: peripheral blood, taken on day 0 of AZD1222 vaccination. CDR3 protein: CASSQDRRSPQYF. CDR3 DNA sequence: TGTGCCAGCAGCCAAGATAGGCGGTCGCCCCAGTACTTC.